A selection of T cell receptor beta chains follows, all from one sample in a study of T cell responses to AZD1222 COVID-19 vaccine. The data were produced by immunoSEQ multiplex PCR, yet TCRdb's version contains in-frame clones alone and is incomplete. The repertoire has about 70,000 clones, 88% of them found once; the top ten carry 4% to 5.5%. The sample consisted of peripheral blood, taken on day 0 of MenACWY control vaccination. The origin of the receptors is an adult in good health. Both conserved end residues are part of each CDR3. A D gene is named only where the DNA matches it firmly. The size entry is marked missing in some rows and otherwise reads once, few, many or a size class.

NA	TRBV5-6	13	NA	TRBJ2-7	CASSDGQPYEQYF	TGTGCCAGCAGCGACGGACAGCCCTACGAGCAGTACTTC
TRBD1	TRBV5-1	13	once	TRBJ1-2	CASSLGQGPGYTF	TGCGCCAGCAGCCTGGGACAGGGCCCTGGCTACACCTTC
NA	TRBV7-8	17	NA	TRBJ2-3	CASSLAEGTPSTDTQYF	TGTGCCAGCAGCTTAGCGGAGGGGACTCCAAGCACAGATACGCAGTATTTT
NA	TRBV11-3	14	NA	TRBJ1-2	CASSFGERDYGYTF	TGTGCCAGCAGCTTTGGGGAGAGGGACTATGGCTACACCTTC
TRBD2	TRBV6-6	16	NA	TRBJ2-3	CASSYRAGVSTDTQYF	TGTGCCAGCAGTTATCGAGCGGGGGTCAGCACAGATACGCAGTATTTT
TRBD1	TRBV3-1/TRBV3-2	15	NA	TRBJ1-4	CASSHSGTGNEKLFF	TGTGCCAGCAGCCATTCCGGGACAGGGAATGAAAAACTGTTTTTT
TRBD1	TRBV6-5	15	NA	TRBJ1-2	CASSPAGQRNYGYTF	TGTGCCAGCAGTCCGGCGGGACAGAGAAACTATGGCTACACCTTC
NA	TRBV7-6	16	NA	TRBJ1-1	CASSRGGLVGITEAFF	TGTGCCAGCAGCCGGGGGGGGCTAGTGGGAATAACTGAAGCTTTCTTT
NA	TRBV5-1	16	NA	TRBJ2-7	CASSLTAISPFYEQYF	TGCGCCAGCAGCTTGACAGCTATTTCGCCTTTCTACGAGCAGTACTTC
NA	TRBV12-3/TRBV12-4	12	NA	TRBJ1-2	CASSSDLYGYTF	TGTGCCAGCAGTTCCGACTTATATGGCTACACCTTC
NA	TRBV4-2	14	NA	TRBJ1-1	CASSRADLNTEAFF	TGTGCCAGCAGCCGAGCGGATTTGAACACTGAAGCTTTCTTT
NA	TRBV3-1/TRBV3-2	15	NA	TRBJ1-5	CASSQDGGTHQPQHF	TGTGCCAGCAGCCAAGATGGAGGGACTCATCAGCCCCAGCATTTT
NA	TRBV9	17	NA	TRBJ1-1	CASSVGGAGGMNTEAFF	TGTGCCAGCAGCGTAGGAGGGGCCGGGGGGATGAACACTGAAGCTTTCTTT
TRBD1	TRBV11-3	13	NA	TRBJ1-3	CASSQGGGNTIYF	TGTGCCAGCAGCCAGGGGGGAGGAAACACCATATATTTT
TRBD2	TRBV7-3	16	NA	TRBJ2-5	CASSLGTSGDMETQYF	TGTGCCAGCAGCCTCGGAACTAGCGGGGACATGGAGACCCAGTACTTC
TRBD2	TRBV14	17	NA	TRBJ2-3	CASSQDRGGFRKDTQYF	TGTGCCAGCAGCCAAGATCGGGGGGGCTTTAGAAAAGATACGCAGTATTTT
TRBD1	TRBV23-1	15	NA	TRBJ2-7	CASSQFTGTGDEQYF	TGCGCCAGCAGTCAATTTACCGGGACAGGGGACGAACAGTACTTC
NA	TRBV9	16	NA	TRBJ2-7	CASSVAPGLSGAEQYF	TGTGCCAGCAGCGTAGCCCCCGGCCTCTCAGGAGCCGAGCAGTACTTC
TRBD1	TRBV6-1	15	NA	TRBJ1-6	CASSETGTGFSPLHF	TGTGCCAGCAGTGAAACCGGGACAGGGTTCTCACCCCTCCACTTT
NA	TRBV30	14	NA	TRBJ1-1	CAWEGGLVNTEAFF	TGTGCCTGGGAGGGGGGGCTTGTGAACACTGAAGCTTTCTTT
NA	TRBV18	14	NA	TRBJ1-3	CASSPRGAGNTIYF	TGTGCCAGCTCACCACGTGGGGCTGGAAACACCATATATTTT
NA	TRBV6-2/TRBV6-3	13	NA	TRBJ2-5	CASSYGGQETQYF	TGTGCCAGCAGTTACGGGGGGCAAGAGACCCAGTACTTC
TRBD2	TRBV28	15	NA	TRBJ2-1	CASLSRGGSYNEQFF	TGTGCCAGCCTGAGCCGGGGGGGCTCCTACAATGAGCAGTTCTTC
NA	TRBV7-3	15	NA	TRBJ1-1	CASSAYIGLNTEAFF	TGTGCCAGCAGCGCTTACATCGGACTTAACACTGAAGCTTTCTTT
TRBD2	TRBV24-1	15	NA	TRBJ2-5	CATSDPSGGAETQYF	TGTGCCACCAGTGACCCCAGCGGGGGGGCCGAAACCCAGTACTTC
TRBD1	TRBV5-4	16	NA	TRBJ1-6	CASSPEGGTGVRALHF	TGTGCCAGCAGCCCGGAAGGCGGGACAGGGGTAAGAGCCCTCCACTTT
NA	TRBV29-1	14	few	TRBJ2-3	CSVDRPQGTDTQYF	TGCAGCGTTGACCGACCTCAGGGCACAGATACGCAGTATTTT
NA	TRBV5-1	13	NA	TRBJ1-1	CASSSYLRGSAFF	TGCGCCAGCAGCTCTTACCTGAGGGGGTCGGCTTTCTTT
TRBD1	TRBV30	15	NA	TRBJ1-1	CAWSVPGQGNTEAFF	TGTGCCTGGAGTGTACCGGGACAGGGGAACACTGAAGCTTTCTTT
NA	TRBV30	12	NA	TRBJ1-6	CAWSPGGSPLHF	TGTGCCTGGAGTCCAGGAGGTTCACCCCTCCACTTT
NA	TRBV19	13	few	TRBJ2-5	CASSIVGQETQYF	TGTGCCAGTAGTATAGTGGGCCAAGAGACCCAGTACTTC
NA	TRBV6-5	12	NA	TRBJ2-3	CASNRFTDTQYF	TGTGCCAGCAATAGGTTCACAGATACGCAGTATTTT
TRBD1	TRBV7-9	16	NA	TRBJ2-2	CASSLAGTEITGELFF	TGTGCCAGCAGCTTAGCGGGGACAGAAATAACCGGGGAGCTGTTTTTT
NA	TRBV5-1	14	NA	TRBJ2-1	CASSLGQRDNEQFF	TGCGCCAGCAGCTTGGGCCAGCGGGACAATGAGCAGTTCTTC
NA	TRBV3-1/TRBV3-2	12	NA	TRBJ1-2	CASSLGAYGYTF	TGTGCCAGCAGCCTTGGGGCGTATGGCTACACCTTC
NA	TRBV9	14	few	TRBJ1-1	CASSASIGITEAFF	TGTGCCAGCAGCGCCTCGATCGGAATAACTGAAGCTTTCTTT
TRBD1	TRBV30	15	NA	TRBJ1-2	CAWSYRGRGNYGYTF	TGTGCCTGGAGTTACAGGGGGCGCGGTAACTATGGCTACACCTTC
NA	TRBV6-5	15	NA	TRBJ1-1	CASSWDSDLNTEAFF	TGTGCCAGCAGCTGGGATTCCGATCTGAACACTGAAGCTTTCTTT
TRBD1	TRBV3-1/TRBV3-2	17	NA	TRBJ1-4	CASPGQGSRGVNEKLFF	TGTGCCAGCCCGGGACAGGGATCGCGGGGGGTTAATGAAAAACTGTTTTTT
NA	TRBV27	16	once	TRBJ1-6	CASSLRASSYNSPLHF	TGTGCCAGCAGTCTCAGGGCGAGCTCCTATAATTCACCCCTCCACTTT
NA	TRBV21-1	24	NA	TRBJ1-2	CASSKALSPGPSGQGALWAYGYTF	TGTGCCAGCAGCAAAGCTCTCTCCCCCGGACCGTCGGGTCAGGGGGCCCTTTGGGCCTATGGCTACACCTTC
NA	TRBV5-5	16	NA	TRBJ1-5	CASSSVAGVNNQPQHF	TGTGCCAGCAGCTCCGTGGCAGGGGTCAACAATCAGCCCCAGCATTTT